This T cell receptor beta chain was sequenced during a study of blood T cells in healthy people across ages. Study results and limitations: Calculation of diversity from one million T cells yielded estimates considered to be underestimates. Roughly linear declines in TCR beta diversity per million T cells occurred with age. Without sorted subsets, naive and antigen-experienced compartments could not be conclusively compared.

Alongside a J-beta primer mix, a sample-barcoded 5' primer served in a second PCR lasting roughly 6 to 11 cycles. TCRdb re-analysed the 5' RACE reads in MiXCR, keeping a single row per CDR3 protein. This table has over 1.5 million distinct CDR3 sequences, 40% to 55% appearing once. Turning to this clonotype: What it recognizes is unknown.

This CDR3 spans 15 amino acids. Trimming left V 2 bases short and J 4 bases short, with 13 bases between. Germline CDR1 and CDR2: SGDLS and YYNGEE. The gene calls are TRBV9 and TRBJ1-5; D remains ambiguous. Sequenced material: blood. This TCR was recovered from a woman between 40 and 50 years old in good health. In DNA form, the CDR3 reads TGTGCCAGCAGCGTTGGCAGCGCCATAAATCAGCCCCAGCATTTT. Translating gives CASSVGSAINQPQHF.